Sequencing of this TCR beta chain was carried out in a study of human T cells and chemical hapten exposure. Study summary: Upper inner arm skin measuring approximately 2 cm by approximately 2 cm received 2% DPC for sensitization.

This clonotype has ten or more counts. J was trimmed by 5 bases and V by 5 bases; bases with no gene match: 5. The CDR3 extends over 14 amino acids. From germline, CDR1 is SEHNR and CDR2 FQNEAQ (reference sequence). It was the library that attached unique molecular identifiers to individual cDNA molecules. TCRdb ran MiXCR on the RACE reads and lists one entry per CDR3 protein. The top ten hold 16% of the sample, which has tens of thousands of distinct CDR3 sequences, roughly a tenth seen once. Time point described: patch test 3, about 24 weeks after DPC sensitization. The treatment: therapeutic diphenylcyclopropenone sensitization with weekly scalp DPC. Blood was collected ahead of every patch test applied. The study enrolled 18 to 70-year-old alopecia patients suitable for DPC.

The sequenced sample was whole blood, obtained in connection with sensitization to the hapten diphenylcyclopropenone (DPC). The gene calls are TRBV7-9 and TRBJ2-5; 10 bases map to TRBD2. The TCR originated in a woman aged 35 to 49 with alopecia areata. Some clones in this sample may be carry-over from other donors' samples. The CDR3 loop reads CASSHGLAEETQYF. The CDR3 DNA is TGTGCCAGCAGCCACGGACTAGCGGAGGAGACCCAGTACTTC.